The rows below give T cell receptor beta chains drawn from one sample of a study of T cells in Graves' hyperthyroidism and ophthalmopathy. TCRdb re-called the multiplex PCR reads through MiXCR, storing one row per CDR3 protein. The profile shows 650,000 to 750,000 distinct CDR3 sequences, approximately 14% of them singletons. The material sequenced was blood. These TCRs come from a young woman with Graves' hyperthyroidism. Each CDR3 is given with its conserved first and last residue. The order of the fields is V gene, D gene, J gene, clone size, CDR3 protein, CDR3 DNA. The D gene is left open where the match is weak. For some rows the clone size is stated as once, few or many, or as a class when expanded; others skip it.

V gene: TRBV12-3/TRBV12-4; D gene: TRBD1; J gene: TRBJ1-1; clone size: many; CDR3 protein: CASSTRDRGTEAFF; CDR3 DNA: TGTGCCAGCAGTACCCGGGACAGGGGGACTGAAGCTTTCTTT
V gene: TRBV6-2/TRBV6-3; D gene: TRBD2; J gene: TRBJ2-3; clone size: many; CDR3 protein: CASSLTSGRDTQYF; CDR3 DNA: TGTGCCAGCAGTTTGACTAGCGGGAGGGATACGCAGTATTTT
V gene: TRBV25-1; D gene: TRBD1; J gene: TRBJ2-5; clone size: .; CDR3 protein: CASSAPGTGKETQYF; CDR3 DNA: TGTGCCAGCAGTGCCCCCGGGACAGGAAAAGAGACCCAGTACTTC
V gene: TRBV5-4; D gene: .; J gene: TRBJ2-3; clone size: few; CDR3 protein: CASSLVTVDTQYF; CDR3 DNA: TGTGCCAGCAGCTTGGTGACAGTAGATACGCAGTATTTT
V gene: TRBV5-8; D gene: .; J gene: TRBJ2-7; clone size: many; CDR3 protein: CASSLALGQADYEQYF; CDR3 DNA: TGTGCCAGCAGCTTGGCCCTCGGGCAGGCCGACTACGAGCAGTACTTC
V gene: TRBV6-2/TRBV6-3; D gene: .; J gene: TRBJ2-5; clone size: .; CDR3 protein: CASSYGAGIRRETQYF; CDR3 DNA: TGTGCCAGCAGTTACGGGGCAGGGATTCGGCGGGAGACCCAGTACTTC
V gene: TRBV10-3; D gene: TRBD1; J gene: TRBJ2-5; clone size: few; CDR3 protein: CAISFGQADGTQYF; CDR3 DNA: TGTGCCATCAGTTTCGGACAGGCCGACGGGACCCAGTACTTC
V gene: TRBV28; D gene: .; J gene: TRBJ1-2; clone size: many; CDR3 protein: CASSNRDEQIRYGYTF; CDR3 DNA: TGTGCCAGCAGTAACCGGGACGAGCAGATCCGTTATGGCTACACCTTC
V gene: TRBV20-1; D gene: TRBD1; J gene: TRBJ2-7; clone size: many; CDR3 protein: CSADRAPAYEQYF; CDR3 DNA: TGCAGCGCGGACAGGGCGCCTGCCTACGAGCAGTACTTC
V gene: TRBV30; D gene: .; J gene: TRBJ1-2; clone size: few; CDR3 protein: CAWSVGNNYGYTF; CDR3 DNA: TGTGCCTGGAGTGTAGGGAATAACTATGGCTACACCTTC
V gene: TRBV10-2; D gene: .; J gene: TRBJ1-1; clone size: few; CDR3 protein: CASSDGSQGNTEAFF; CDR3 DNA: TGCGCCAGCAGTGACGGCTCCCAGGGGAACACTGAAGCTTTCTTT
V gene: TRBV2; D gene: TRBD1; J gene: TRBJ2-3; clone size: many; CDR3 protein: CASSEEQGTTDTQYF; CDR3 DNA: TGTGCCAGCAGTGAAGAACAGGGGACGACAGATACGCAGTATTTT
V gene: TRBV20-1; D gene: .; J gene: TRBJ2-7; clone size: many; CDR3 protein: CSARPYYEQYF; CDR3 DNA: TGCAGTGCTAGACCGTACTACGAGCAGTACTTC
V gene: TRBV6-5; D gene: .; J gene: TRBJ2-7; clone size: few; CDR3 protein: CASSYSQGMDEQYF; CDR3 DNA: TGTGCCAGCAGTTACTCTCAGGGGATGGACGAGCAGTACTTC
V gene: TRBV20-1; D gene: .; J gene: TRBJ2-1; clone size: .; CDR3 protein: CSAREFSGGDYNEQFF; CDR3 DNA: TGCAGTGCTAGAGAATTTAGCGGAGGAGACTACAATGAGCAGTTCTTC
V gene: TRBV15; D gene: TRBD2; J gene: TRBJ2-3; clone size: few; CDR3 protein: CATSRDYAGATDTQYF; CDR3 DNA: TGTGCCACCAGCAGAGATTACGCGGGAGCAACAGATACGCAGTATTTT
V gene: TRBV20-1; D gene: .; J gene: TRBJ1-2; clone size: many; CDR3 protein: CSARDLGWGYGYTF; CDR3 DNA: TGCAGTGCTAGAGATCTAGGGTGGGGCTATGGCTACACCTTC
V gene: TRBV7-2; D gene: .; J gene: TRBJ2-1; clone size: many; CDR3 protein: CASSLVGHLREQFF; CDR3 DNA: TGTGCCAGCAGCTTAGTGGGCCACTTGCGCGAGCAGTTCTTC
V gene: TRBV10-3; D gene: .; J gene: TRBJ2-3; clone size: .; CDR3 protein: CAISTTGDTQYF; CDR3 DNA: TGTGCCATCAGTACGACGGGAGATACGCAGTATTTT
V gene: TRBV28; D gene: .; J gene: TRBJ1-5; clone size: many; CDR3 protein: CASSRGGSNQPQHF; CDR3 DNA: TGTGCCAGCAGCAGAGGAGGGAGCAATCAGCCCCAGCATTTT
V gene: TRBV12-5; D gene: .; J gene: TRBJ1-1; clone size: many; CDR3 protein: CASGLDPVARRTEAFF; CDR3 DNA: TGTGCTAGTGGTTTGGACCCCGTCGCCAGGCGGACTGAAGCTTTCTTT
V gene: TRBV27; D gene: TRBD1; J gene: TRBJ1-2; clone size: .; CDR3 protein: CANSRAGTGDYTF; CDR3 DNA: TGTGCCAACAGCCGAGCGGGGACAGGCGACTACACCTTC
V gene: TRBV19; D gene: .; J gene: TRBJ2-3; clone size: .; CDR3 protein: CASSAGFLRTDTQYF; CDR3 DNA: TGTGCCAGTAGTGCAGGGTTTTTACGAACAGATACGCAGTATTTT
V gene: TRBV20-1; D gene: .; J gene: TRBJ1-2; clone size: .; CDR3 protein: CSARPRLRELSYTF; CDR3 DNA: TGCAGTGCTAGACCCAGGCTCAGGGAGCTGAGCTACACCTTC
V gene: TRBV5-6; D gene: .; J gene: TRBJ2-6; clone size: .; CDR3 protein: CASSLNRAYSGANVLTF; CDR3 DNA: TGTGCCAGCAGCTTAAACAGGGCCTACTCTGGGGCCAACGTCCTGACTTTC
V gene: TRBV11-2; D gene: TRBD1; J gene: TRBJ2-7; clone size: many; CDR3 protein: CASSSPRTGGGEQYF; CDR3 DNA: TGTGCCAGCAGCTCCCCCCGGACAGGGGGCGGCGAGCAGTACTTC
V gene: TRBV2; D gene: .; J gene: TRBJ1-6; clone size: .; CDR3 protein: CASNGKPDGWSPLHF; CDR3 DNA: TGTGCCAGCAATGGCAAACCCGACGGATGGTCACCCCTCCACTTT